The 20 T cell receptor beta chains in this list originate from one sample, sequenced in a study of T cells in Graves' hyperthyroidism and ophthalmopathy. Amplification of TCR beta CDR3 regions used RNA as the template. TCR CDR3 underwent first-round RT-PCR with the HTBI primer set. Using its own MiXCR run on the multiplex PCR reads, TCRdb lists one record per CDR3 protein. This table holds a few hundred thousand distinct CDR3 sequences, about 13% found once. Sequenced material: blood. These TCRs come from a woman between 40 and 55 years old with Graves' ophthalmopathy.

This clonotype was detected a few times. The chain uses TRBV20-1 and TRBJ2-7, with 10 bases matching TRBD2. CDR1 DFQATT and CDR2 SNEGSKA come from the germline V gene (reference sequence). V dropped 3 bases and J dropped 5; count of bases not matched to a gene: 16. This CDR3 comprises 17 residues. The CDR3 loop reads CSASAPETSGIFDEQYF. The CDR3 coding sequence is TGCAGTGCTAGTGCACCGGAAACTAGCGGGATATTCGACGAGCAGTACTTC.

This chain links TRBV11-2 with TRBJ1-4, with D perhaps TRBD1 (5 bases). Trimming stripped 2 bases from V and 6 bases from J, with 13 bases between. Germline V gene sequence: CDR1 SGHAT, CDR2 FQNNGV. The CDR3 runs 15 residues. CDR3 sequence reads: CASSLQRGFHEKLFF. The DNA of the CDR3 is TGTGCCAGCAGCTTACAAAGGGGCTTCCATGAAAAACTGTTTTTT.

This clonotype occurred many times. The CDR3 sequence is CSAVVGRYEQYF. In DNA form, the CDR3 reads TGCAGTGCTGTAGTAGGACGGTACGAGCAGTACTTC. The chain carries TRBV20-1 and TRBJ2-7; no reliable D call. Germline lookup yields CDR1 DFQATT and CDR2 SNEGSKA (reference sequence). CDR3 size: 12 residues. V shed 5 bases and J shed 4 bases, with 12 bases lying between them.

This clonotype has more than one count but fewer than ten. The genes are TRBV11-3 and TRBJ1-6; no clear D gene. Deletions cut 4 bases from V and 2 bases from J, with 15 bases between. The V gene's germline CDR1 is SGHNT and CDR2 YENEEA. There are 17 residues in the CDR3. In DNA, the CDR3 is TGTGCCAGCAGCTCGCAACTAACAGCGGCCTATAATTCACCCCTCCACTTT. The encoded protein is CASSSQLTAAYNSPLHF.

This rearrangement joins TRBV7-2 to TRBJ2-2, with D possibly TRBD2 on 5 matching bases. The CDR3 has 13 residues. Trimming stripped 6 bases from V and 5 bases from J, with 10 bases between. CDR1 SGHTA and CDR2 FQGNSA come from the germline V gene. For the CDR3, the DNA is TGTGCCAGCAGAGGGAGAGTTACCGGGGAGCTGTTTTTT. Protein sequence: CASRGRVTGELFF.

In its sample, this clonotype was seen a few times. V and J are TRBV11-2 and TRBJ1-2, with 8 bases matching TRBD1. The germline V gene encodes CDR1 SGHAT and CDR2 FQNNGV. The CDR3 runs to 15 residues. The V and J ends lost 5 bases and 4 bases, in that order; junction bases with no gene match: 9. The CDR3 loop reads CASSPRQGSTYGYTF. CDR3 bases: TGTGCCAGCAGCCCCAGACAGGGGTCGACCTATGGCTACACCTTC. The variable domain in full, completed from reference TRBV11-2 and TRBJ1-2, reads EAGVAQSPRYKIIEKRQSVAFWCNPISGHATLYWYQQILGQGPKLLIQFQNNGVVDDSQLPKDRFSAERLKGVDSTLKIQPAKLEDSAVYLCASSPRQGSTYGYTFGSGTRLTVV.

This clonotype was found many times. This chain uses TRBV2 with TRBJ1-1; tentatively, D is TRBD1 (6 bases). Deletions cut 6 bases from V and 3 bases from J, with 14 bases between. The CDR3 runs to 14 residues. CDR1 is SNHLY, CDR2 FYNNEI, per germline. Here the CDR3 DNA reads TGTGCCAGCAGGGGCCAAGGGGGGTACACTGAAGCTTTCTTT. It encodes CASRGQGGYTEAFF.

This clonotype was recorded many times. This rearrangement joins TRBV11-2 to TRBJ2-7, with D possibly TRBD1 on 6 matching bases. The CDR3 covers 14 residues. Trimming cost V 1 base and J 2 bases, with 9 bases left between them. In germline, CDR1 is SGHAT, CDR2 FQNNGV. The CDR3 sequence is CASSLVNRAYEQYF. The CDR3 DNA follows: TGTGCCAGCAGCTTAGTCAACAGGGCCTACGAGCAGTACTTC.

This clonotype was counted a few times. The CDR3: CATSSSYGQVGYTF. The DNA of the CDR3 is TGTGCCACCAGCAGTAGTTACGGACAGGTTGGCTACACCTTC. This chain joins TRBV15 and TRBJ1-2; 7 nucleotides align to TRBD1. CDR3 length: 14 residues. CDR1 is LNHNV and CDR2 is YYDKDF in the germline V gene (reference sequence). Trimming at V came to 3 bases and at J to 7 bases, leaving 8 bases not matched to a gene.

The sample holds a few counts of this clonotype. The chain carries TRBV4-2 and TRBJ2-3; 7 positions agree with TRBD2. This CDR3 spans 15 amino acids. V was pared by 5 bases and J by 1 base, with 6 bases of the junction left unmatched. Germline CDR1 is LGHNA and CDR2 is YNFKEQ. The CDR3 here is CASSKGGDGTDTQYF. The CDR3, as DNA: TGTGCCAGCAGCAAGGGAGGGGATGGCACAGATACGCAGTATTTT.

This clonotype was recorded many times. The chain employs TRBV7-8 and TRBJ2-1, with 11 positions matching TRBD2. This CDR3 region has 18 residues. Germline CDR1 reads SGHVS; CDR2 reads FQNEAQ. Unmatched junction bases numbered 10, after V lost 1 base and J lost 5 bases. In DNA, the CDR3 is TGTGCCAGCAGCTTAGAGGTAACCGGGACTAGCGGCGACAATGAGCAGTTCTTC. Its protein is CASSLEVTGTSGDNEQFF.

This clonotype was seen more than once but under ten times. This sequence joins TRBV5-6 and TRBJ1-1, with D unresolved. Trimming took off 0 bases at V and 4 bases at J, with 10 bases between the two ends. Germline values: CDR1 SGHDT, CDR2 YYEEEE. The CDR3 totals 14 residues. The CDR3 spells CASSLGLFGTEAFF. Written as DNA, the CDR3 is TGTGCCAGCAGCTTGGGTCTTTTCGGCACTGAAGCTTTCTTT. Looking up the rest from reference TRBV5-6 and TRBJ1-1 gives the full variable domain: DAGVTQSPTHLIKTRGQQVTLRCSPKSGHDTVSWYQQALGQGPQFIFQYYEEEERQRGNFPDRFSGHQFPNYSSELNVNALLLGDSALYLCASSLGLFGTEAFFGQGTRLTVV.

The V and J genes are TRBV6-2 or TRBV6-3 and TRBJ2-7; D is perhaps TRBD1 or TRBD2 (5 bases each). The V gene's germline CDR1 is MNHEY and CDR2 SVGEGT. This CDR3 is 16 amino acids long. The V and J ends lost 5 bases and 0 bases respectively, with 17 bases between them. The CDR3 DNA reads TGTGCCAGCAGTGCAATCGGGACGGCTAGCTCCTACGAGCAGTACTTC. This sequence encodes CASSAIGTASSYEQYF.

This clonotype was seen a few times. The chain carries TRBV11-1 and TRBJ2-3; 7 nucleotides align to TRBD2. The CDR3 sequence is 15 residues long. Per germline, CDR1 SGHAT and CDR2 FQDESV (reference sequence). V gave up 2 bases and J gave up 0 bases; unmatched junction bases: 2. CDR3 in DNA: TGTGCCAGCAGCTTAATGCGGGGGAGCACAGATACGCAGTATTTT. The encoded protein is CASSLMRGSTDTQYF.

This clonotype was detected a few times. The V and J genes are TRBV3-1 and TRBJ2-1; 11 nucleotides line up with TRBD2. Unmatched junction bases numbered 7, after V lost 4 bases and J lost 5 bases. Germline V gives CDR1 LGHDT, CDR2 YNNKEL (reference sequence). There are 16 residues in the CDR3. The CDR3 DNA follows: TGTGCCAGCAGCCTTCGGACTAGCGGGTATCACAATGAGCAGTTCTTC. Its translation: CASSLRTSGYHNEQFF.

A remark on this clonotype: This sequence may be a read error, since a much larger clone differs from it by one base. The chain uses TRBV27 and TRBJ1-5; a possible D gene is TRBD1 (5 bases). The CDR3 extends over 12 amino acids. The ends were cut back, 8 bases at V and 1 base at J, with 6 bases in the middle. Germline V gives CDR1 MNHEY, CDR2 SMNVEV (reference sequence). CDR3 in amino acids: CASWDSNQPQHF. Here the CDR3 DNA reads TGTGCCAGCTGGGACAGCAATCAGCCCCAGCATTTT.

This clonotype was counted many times. This chain joins TRBV11-3 and TRBJ2-7; 11 nucleotides line up with TRBD2. Germline lookup yields CDR1 SGHNT and CDR2 YENEEA. The CDR3 contains 14 residues. J gave up 3 bases and V 6 bases, and 4 bases lay outside the gene matches. The CDR3 is CASRPGLAVYEQYV. The CDR3 bases are TGTGCCAGCAGACCGGGACTAGCGGTCTACGAGCAGTACGTC.

In this sample, this clonotype turned up many times. The CDR3 loop is CASSSLLAGAFRTQYF. Here the CDR3 DNA reads TGTGCCAGCAGCTCCCTCCTAGCGGGGGCCTTCAGGACCCAGTACTTC. The chain couples TRBV7-6 to TRBJ2-5; the match to TRBD2 covers 10 bases. After removal of 4 bases from V and 7 bases from J, the junction contained 12 bases not matched to a gene. This CDR3 contains 16 residues. CDR1 is SGHVS, CDR2 FNYEAQ, per germline.

This clonotype was seen a handful of times. The chain is built from TRBV10-1 and TRBJ1-1, with a possible D match to TRBD1 (5 bases). Germline-derived CDR1 and CDR2 are WNHNN and SYGVQD (reference sequence). CDR3 length equals 13 residues. The V end lost 6 bases, the J end lost 1 base, and 9 bases lay between the germline ends. CDR3 loop: CASSHTGNTEAFF. In DNA form, the CDR3 reads TGCGCCAGCAGCCATACAGGGAACACTGAAGCTTTCTTT.

This clonotype came up many times. This rearrangement joins TRBV25-1 to TRBJ2-1; 13 bases fit TRBD2. The CDR3 runs 15 residues. Germline trimming cut 5 bases from V and 4 bases from J; bases unmatched to any gene: 2. CDR1 is MGHDK and CDR2 is SYGVNS in the germline V gene. The CDR3 reads CASSTSGRDYNEQFF. CDR3 DNA: TGTGCCAGCAGTACTAGCGGGAGGGATTACAATGAGCAGTTCTTC.